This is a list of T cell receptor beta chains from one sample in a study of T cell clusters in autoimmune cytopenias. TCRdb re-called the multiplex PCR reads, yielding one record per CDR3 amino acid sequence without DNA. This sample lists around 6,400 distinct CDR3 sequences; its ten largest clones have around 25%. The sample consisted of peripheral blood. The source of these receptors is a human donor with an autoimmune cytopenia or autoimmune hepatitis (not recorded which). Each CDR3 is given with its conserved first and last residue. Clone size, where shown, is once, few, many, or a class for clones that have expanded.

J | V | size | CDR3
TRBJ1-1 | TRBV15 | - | CATSSPEWNTEAFF
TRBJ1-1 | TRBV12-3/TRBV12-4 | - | CASSLLFGDTEAFF
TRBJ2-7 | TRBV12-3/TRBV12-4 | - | CASSLTSRGLYEQYF
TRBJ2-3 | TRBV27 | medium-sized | CASSRDPSTDTQYF
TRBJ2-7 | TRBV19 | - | CASSFPGGPYEQYF
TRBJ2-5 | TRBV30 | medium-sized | CAWSVGAGAGETQYF
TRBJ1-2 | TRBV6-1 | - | CASSERGGIHYGYTF
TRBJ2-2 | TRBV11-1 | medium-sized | CASSLQREPNTGELFF
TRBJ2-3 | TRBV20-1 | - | CSALTLTGRPTDTQYF
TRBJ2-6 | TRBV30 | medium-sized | CAWRRPSGANVLTF
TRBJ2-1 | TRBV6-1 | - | CASSEVGAPQTKFF
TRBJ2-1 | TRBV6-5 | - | CASSFLAGDYYNEQFF
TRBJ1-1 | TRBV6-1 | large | CASSPWRGNTEAFF
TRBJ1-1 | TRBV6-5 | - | CASSYAQGQMNTEAFF
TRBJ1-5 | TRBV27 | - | CASCGARRGHQPQHF
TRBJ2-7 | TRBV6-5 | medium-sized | CASSSGPSSYEQYF
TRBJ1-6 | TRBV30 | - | CAWSVRDGGSYNSPLHF
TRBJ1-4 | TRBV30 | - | CAWRKDRGSEKLFF
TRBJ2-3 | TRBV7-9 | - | CASSTRLAFDTQYF
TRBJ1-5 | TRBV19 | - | CASSSLNNQPQHF
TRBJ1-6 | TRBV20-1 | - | CSGREGAGYNSPLHF
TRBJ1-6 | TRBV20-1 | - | CSATLGQSNSPLHF
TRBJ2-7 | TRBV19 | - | CAWTRPASPGRQYEQYF
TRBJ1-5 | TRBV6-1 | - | CASRGLTPYQPQHF